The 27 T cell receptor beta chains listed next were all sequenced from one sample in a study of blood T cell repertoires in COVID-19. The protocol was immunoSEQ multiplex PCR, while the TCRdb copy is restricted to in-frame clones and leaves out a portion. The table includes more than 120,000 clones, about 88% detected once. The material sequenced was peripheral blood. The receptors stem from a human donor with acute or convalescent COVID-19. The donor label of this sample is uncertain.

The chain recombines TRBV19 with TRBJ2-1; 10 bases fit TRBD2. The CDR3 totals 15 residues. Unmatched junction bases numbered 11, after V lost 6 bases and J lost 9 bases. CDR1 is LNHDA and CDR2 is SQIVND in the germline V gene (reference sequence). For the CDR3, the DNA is TGTGCCAGTAGGTTACGGACTAGCGGTAAAGGTGAGCAGTTCTTC. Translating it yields CASRLRTSGKGEQFF.

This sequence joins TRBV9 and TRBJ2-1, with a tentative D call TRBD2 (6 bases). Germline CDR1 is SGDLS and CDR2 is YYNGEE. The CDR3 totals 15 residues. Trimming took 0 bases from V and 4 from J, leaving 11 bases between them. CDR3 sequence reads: CASSVGGGWYNEQFF. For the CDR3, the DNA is TGTGCCAGCAGCGTAGGGGGAGGTTGGTACAATGAGCAGTTCTTC.

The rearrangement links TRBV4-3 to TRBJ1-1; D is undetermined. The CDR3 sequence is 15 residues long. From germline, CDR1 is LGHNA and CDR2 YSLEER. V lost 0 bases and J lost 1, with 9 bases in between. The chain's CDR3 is CASSQEVAGNTEAFF. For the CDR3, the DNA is TGCGCCAGCAGCCAAGAAGTGGCGGGGAACACTGAAGCTTTCTTT.

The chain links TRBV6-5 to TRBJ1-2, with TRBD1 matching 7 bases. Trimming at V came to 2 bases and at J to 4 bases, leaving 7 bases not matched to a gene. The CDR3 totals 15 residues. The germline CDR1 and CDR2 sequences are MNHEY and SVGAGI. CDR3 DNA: TGTGCCAGCAGTTACACCTTGGGGACAGTCTATGGCTACACCTTC. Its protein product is CASSYTLGTVYGYTF.

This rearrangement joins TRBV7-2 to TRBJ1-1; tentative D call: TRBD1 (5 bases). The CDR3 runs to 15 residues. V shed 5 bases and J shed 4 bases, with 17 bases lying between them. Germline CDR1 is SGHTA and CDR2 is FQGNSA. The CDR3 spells CASSARWGVGTEAFF. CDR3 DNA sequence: TGTGCCAGCAGCGCCCGCTGGGGGGTAGGCACTGAAGCTTTCTTT.

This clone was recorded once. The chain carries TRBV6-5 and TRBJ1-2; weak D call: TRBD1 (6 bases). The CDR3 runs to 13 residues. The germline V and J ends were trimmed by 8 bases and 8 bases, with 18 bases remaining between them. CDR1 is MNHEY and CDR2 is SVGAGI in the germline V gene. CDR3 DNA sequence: TGTGCCAGCGGGACCTACAGGGACCAGGGCTACACCTTC. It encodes CASGTYRDQGYTF.

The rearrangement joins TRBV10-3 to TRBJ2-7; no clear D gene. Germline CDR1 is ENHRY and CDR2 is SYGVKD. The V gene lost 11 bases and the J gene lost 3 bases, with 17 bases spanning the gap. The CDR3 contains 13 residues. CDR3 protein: CASTDTTNYEQYF. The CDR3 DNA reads TGTGCCTCCACGGATACTACTAACTACGAGCAGTACTTC.

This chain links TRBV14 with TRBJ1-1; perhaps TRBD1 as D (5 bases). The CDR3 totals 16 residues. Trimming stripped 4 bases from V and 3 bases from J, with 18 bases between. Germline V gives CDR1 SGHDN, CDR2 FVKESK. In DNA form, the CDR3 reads TGTGCCAGCAGCCCCAGCGCGGGGGTTCCAGACACTGAAGCTTTCTTT. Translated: CASSPSAGVPDTEAFF. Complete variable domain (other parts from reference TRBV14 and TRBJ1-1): EAGVTQFPSHSVIEKGQTVTLRCDPISGHDNLYWYRRVMGKEIKFLLHFVKESKQDESGMPNNRFLAERTGGTYSTLKVQPAELEDSGVYFCASSPSAGVPDTEAFFGQGTRLTVV.

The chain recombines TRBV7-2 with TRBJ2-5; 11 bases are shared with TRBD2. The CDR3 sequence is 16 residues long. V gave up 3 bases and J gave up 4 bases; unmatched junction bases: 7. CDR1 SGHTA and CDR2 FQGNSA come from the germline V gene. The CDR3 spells CASSFFSGRAGETQYF. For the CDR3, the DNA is TGTGCCAGCAGCTTTTTTAGCGGGAGGGCCGGAGAGACCCAGTACTTC.

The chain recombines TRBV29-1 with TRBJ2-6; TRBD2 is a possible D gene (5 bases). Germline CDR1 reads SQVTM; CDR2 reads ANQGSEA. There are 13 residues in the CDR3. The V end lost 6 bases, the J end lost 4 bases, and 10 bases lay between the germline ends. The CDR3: CSVEVGGANVLTF. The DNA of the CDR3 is TGCAGCGTGGAGGTTGGAGGGGCCAACGTCCTGACTTTC.

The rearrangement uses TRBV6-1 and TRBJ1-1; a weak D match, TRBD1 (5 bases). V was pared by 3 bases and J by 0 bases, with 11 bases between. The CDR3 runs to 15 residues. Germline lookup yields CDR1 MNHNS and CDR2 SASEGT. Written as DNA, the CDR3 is TGTGCCAGCAGTGAGCAGCAGGGAATGAACACTGAAGCTTTCTTT. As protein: CASSEQQGMNTEAFF.

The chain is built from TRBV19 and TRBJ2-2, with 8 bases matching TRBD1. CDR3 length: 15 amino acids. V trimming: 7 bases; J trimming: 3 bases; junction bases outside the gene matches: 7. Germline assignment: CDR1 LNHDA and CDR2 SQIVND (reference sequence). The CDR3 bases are TGTGCCAGTACCTTCTTGGACAGGGACACCGGGGAGCTGTTTTTT. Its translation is CASTFLDRDTGELFF. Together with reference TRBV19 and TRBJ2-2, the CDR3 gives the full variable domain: DGGITQSPKYLFRKEGQNVTLSCEQNLNHDAMYWYRQDPGQGLRLIYYSQIVNDFQKGDIAEGYSVSREKKESFPLTVTSAQKNPTAFYLCASTFLDRDTGELFFGEGSRLTVL.

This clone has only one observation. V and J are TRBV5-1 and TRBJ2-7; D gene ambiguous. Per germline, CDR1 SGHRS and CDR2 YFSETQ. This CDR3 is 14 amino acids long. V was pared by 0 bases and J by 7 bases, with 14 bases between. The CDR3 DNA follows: TGCGCCAGCAGCTTGGCGTCAGGCGATCAGGAGCAGTACTTC. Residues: CASSLASGDQEQYF.

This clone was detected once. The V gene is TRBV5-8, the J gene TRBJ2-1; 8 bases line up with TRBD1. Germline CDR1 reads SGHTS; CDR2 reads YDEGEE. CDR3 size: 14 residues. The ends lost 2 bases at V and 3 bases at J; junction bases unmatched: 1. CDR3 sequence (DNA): TGTGCCAGCAGCTTAACAGGGGGCTACAATGAGCAGTTCTTC. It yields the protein CASSLTGGYNEQFF.

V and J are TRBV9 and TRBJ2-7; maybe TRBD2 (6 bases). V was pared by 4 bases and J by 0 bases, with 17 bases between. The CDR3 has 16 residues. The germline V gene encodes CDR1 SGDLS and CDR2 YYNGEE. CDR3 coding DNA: TGTGCCAGCAGCCCAGGAATGGGGGGTCCCTCCTACGAGCAGTACTTC. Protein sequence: CASSPGMGGPSYEQYF.

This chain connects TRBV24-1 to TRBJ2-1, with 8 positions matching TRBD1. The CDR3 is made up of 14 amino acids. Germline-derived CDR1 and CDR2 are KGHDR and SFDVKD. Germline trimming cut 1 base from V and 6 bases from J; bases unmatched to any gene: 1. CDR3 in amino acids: CATSDFDRGNEQFF. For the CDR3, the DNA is TGTGCCACCAGTGATTTCGACAGGGGCAATGAGCAGTTCTTC.

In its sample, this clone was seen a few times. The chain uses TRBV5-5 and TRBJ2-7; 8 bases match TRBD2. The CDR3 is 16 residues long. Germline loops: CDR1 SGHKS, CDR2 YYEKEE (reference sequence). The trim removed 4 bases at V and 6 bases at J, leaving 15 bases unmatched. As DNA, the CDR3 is TGTGCCAGCAGCGCGGGGGGCAGACAGTTTTACGTCGAGCAGTACTTC. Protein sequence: CASSAGGRQFYVEQYF.

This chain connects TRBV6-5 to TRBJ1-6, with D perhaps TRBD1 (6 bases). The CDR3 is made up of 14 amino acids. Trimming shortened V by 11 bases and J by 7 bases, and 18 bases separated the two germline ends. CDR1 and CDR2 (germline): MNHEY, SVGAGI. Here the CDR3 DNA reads TGTGCCTCGCAGGGGAATCCATCGAATTCACCCCTCCACTTT. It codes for CASQGNPSNSPLHF.

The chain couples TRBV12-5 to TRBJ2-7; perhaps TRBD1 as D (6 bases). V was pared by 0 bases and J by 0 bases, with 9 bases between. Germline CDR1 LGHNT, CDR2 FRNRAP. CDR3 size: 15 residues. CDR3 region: CASGLVQGFSYEQYF. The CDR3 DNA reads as TGTGCTAGTGGTTTGGTACAGGGTTTCTCCTACGAGCAGTACTTC.

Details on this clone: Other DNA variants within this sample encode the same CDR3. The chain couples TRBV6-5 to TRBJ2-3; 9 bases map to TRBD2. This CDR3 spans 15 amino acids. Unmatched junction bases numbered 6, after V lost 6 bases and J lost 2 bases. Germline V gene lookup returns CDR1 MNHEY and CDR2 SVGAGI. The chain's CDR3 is CASSRSGGDTDTQYF. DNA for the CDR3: TGTGCCAGCAGCCGTAGCGGGGGAGACACAGATACGCAGTATTTT.

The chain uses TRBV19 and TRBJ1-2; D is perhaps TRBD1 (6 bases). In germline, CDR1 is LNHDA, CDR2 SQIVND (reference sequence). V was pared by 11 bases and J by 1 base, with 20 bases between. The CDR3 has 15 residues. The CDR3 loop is CASSGGGGHNYGYTF. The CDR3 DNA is TGTGCCTCTAGTGGGGGCGGAGGACATAACTATGGCTACACCTTC. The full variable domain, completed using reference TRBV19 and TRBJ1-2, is DGGITQSPKYLFRKEGQNVTLSCEQNLNHDAMYWYRQDPGQGLRLIYYSQIVNDFQKGDIAEGYSVSREKKESFPLTVTSAQKNPTAFYLCASSGGGGHNYGYTFGSGTRLTVV.

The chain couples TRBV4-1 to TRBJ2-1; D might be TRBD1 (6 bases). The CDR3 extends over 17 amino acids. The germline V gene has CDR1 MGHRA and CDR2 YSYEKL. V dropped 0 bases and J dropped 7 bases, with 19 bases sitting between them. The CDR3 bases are TGCGCCAGCAGCCAAGATAAAGGAGAGGCAGGGGTAAATGAGCAGTTCTTC. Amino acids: CASSQDKGEAGVNEQFF.

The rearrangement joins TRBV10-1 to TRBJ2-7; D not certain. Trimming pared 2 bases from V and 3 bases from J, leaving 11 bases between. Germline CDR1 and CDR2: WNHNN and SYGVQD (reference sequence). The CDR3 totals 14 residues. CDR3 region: CASSELGGSYEQYF. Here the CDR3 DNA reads TGCGCCAGCAGTGAGCTCGGCGGCAGCTACGAGCAGTACTTC.

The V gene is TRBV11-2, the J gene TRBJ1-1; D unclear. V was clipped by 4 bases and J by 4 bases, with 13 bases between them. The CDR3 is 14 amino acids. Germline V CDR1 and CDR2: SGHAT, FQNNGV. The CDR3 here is CASSSPRRTTEAFF. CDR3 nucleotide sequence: TGTGCCAGCAGCTCACCCAGGAGGACCACTGAAGCTTTCTTT.

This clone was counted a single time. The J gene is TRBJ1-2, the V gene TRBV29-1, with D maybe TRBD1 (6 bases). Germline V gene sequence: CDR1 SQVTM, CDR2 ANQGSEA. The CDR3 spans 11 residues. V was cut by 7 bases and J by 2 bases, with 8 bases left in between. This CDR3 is CSATGNYGYTF. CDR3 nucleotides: TGCAGCGCCACAGGGAACTATGGCTACACCTTC. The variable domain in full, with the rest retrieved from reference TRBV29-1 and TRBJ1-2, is SAVISQKPSRDICQRGTSLTIQCQVDSQVTMMFWYRQQPGQSLTLIATANQGSEATYESGFVIDKFPISRPNLTFSTLTVSNMSPEDSSIYLCSATGNYGYTFGSGTRLTVV.

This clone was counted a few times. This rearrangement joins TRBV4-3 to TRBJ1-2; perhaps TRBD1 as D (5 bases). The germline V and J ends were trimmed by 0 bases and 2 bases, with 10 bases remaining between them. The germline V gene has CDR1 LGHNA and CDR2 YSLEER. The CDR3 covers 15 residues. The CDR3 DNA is TGCGCCAGCAGCCAAGATCCGACAGAAAACTATGGCTACACCTTC. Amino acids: CASSQDPTENYGYTF.

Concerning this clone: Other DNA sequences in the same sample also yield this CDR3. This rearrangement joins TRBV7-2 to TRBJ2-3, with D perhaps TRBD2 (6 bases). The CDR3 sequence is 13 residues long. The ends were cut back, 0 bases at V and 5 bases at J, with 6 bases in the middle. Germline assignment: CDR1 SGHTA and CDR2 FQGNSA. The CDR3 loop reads CASSLAGGDTQYF. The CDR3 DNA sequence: TGTGCCAGCAGCTTAGCGGGGGGAGATACGCAGTATTTT.